This T cell receptor (beta chain) comes out of a study of cytomegalovirus exposure and HLA in healthy donors. Overall study: About 200 million T cells yielded more than 90 million unique TCR beta sequences in earlier analysis. Study-level points and caveats: For TCR beta chains, V- and J-gene trimming was later linked to a missense DCLRE1C variant.

This clone was detected a few times. Its antigen is unknown. PCR employed 60 Vbeta and 13 Jbeta primers. Original data processing: The count from a later analysis was 60 million to 85 million unique TCR beta chains, 9.5 million to 11 million of them shared. Produced via immunoSEQ multiplex PCR; TCRdb's table is partial and in-frame only. D and trimming come from the DNA, and the V and J calls and clone size come from that table. The table lists 90,000 to 120,000 clones, about 80% of them singletons. Sequences were obtained from PBMCs. This TCR was sampled from a woman aged 18-29 years in good health and CMV-seropositive.

The CDR3 DNA follows: TGTGCCAGCACTACAGGGCGTAATCAGCCCCAGCATTTT. Its protein is CASTTGRNQPQHF. J is TRBJ1-5 and V is TRBV13, with a tentative D call TRBD1 (6 bases). The germline V gene has CDR1 PRHDT and CDR2 FYEKMQ (reference sequence). Trimming stripped 7 bases from V and 4 bases from J, with 11 bases between. CDR3 length: 13 amino acids. Full variable domain (rest looked up from reference TRBV13 and TRBJ1-5): AAGVIQSPRHLIKEKRETATLKCYPIPRHDTVYWYQQGPGQDPQFLISFYEKMQSDKGSIPDRFSAQQFSDYHSELNMSSLELGDSALYFCASTTGRNQPQHFGDGTRLSIL.